This T cell receptor (beta chain) originates from a study of shared clonotypes between healthy human individuals. Original analysis: Filtering differed because ImmunoSEQ produced junction-only sequences that carried no quality scores. The table came from immunoSEQ multiplex PCR; TCRdb's copy has only in-frame clones and leaves some out. The D gene and trimming were derived from the DNA, and the V and J assignments and clone size from that table. The data contain more than 550,000 clones, about 91% of them singletons. CDR3 length equals 17 residues. Germline V gene data show CDR1 as SQVTM and CDR2 as ANQGSEA. The V gene end was trimmed by 0 bases and the J gene end by 3 bases; junction bases not matched to a gene: 13. Naivety among CD8 cells was defined by CD45RO negativity and positive CCR7 selection, thereby excluding terminally differentiated effector memory CD45RA+ cells.

The chain employs TRBV29-1 and TRBJ1-2; 7 bases agree with TRBD1. Material for sequencing was naive CD8+ T cells sorted from blood. This receptor was taken from a young man in good health. CDR3 sequence reads: CSVEDLGQGGLDYGYTF. CDR3 DNA sequence: TGCAGCGTTGAAGATCTGGGGCAGGGGGGACTAGACTATGGCTACACCTTC.